Detailed here is one T cell receptor beta chain. There is no known antigen for this receptor. No base-level quality is on record; no much larger clone is a single base apart. The sample is drawn from a study of blood T cell repertoires in COVID-19 (dated by TCRdb to 2020 to 2022). Study-wide context: Collaborator samples came from the United States, Italy and Spain and covered acute and convalescent phases of COVID-19. The samples were drawn from the first 160 participants of the ongoing ImmuneRACE study and from over a thousand subjects provided by 6 global collaborators. The prospective study material was composed of cDNA or gDNA derived from T cells, B-cell-depleted T cells, or PBMCs. HLA class I and class II types, where available, came from metadata supplied by the sample provider rather than from assay-based typing. A freely available public database, intended as a resource for researchers studying the immune response to SARS-CoV-2, is where the repertoires were released. Subjects who had been exposed to COVID-19, were actively infected with it, or had recovered from it provided the deeply sampled blood TCRbeta repertoires that made up the dataset. Sample metadata almost always included a de-identified subject ID, COVID-19 status, age in years and sex.

V is pared back by 3 bases and J by 0 bases, with 11 bases lying between the germline termini. The CDR3 holds 15 amino acids from the cysteine to the phenylalanine. Only CDR3 DNA is held: 45 bases, read in frame from base 1. For CDR1 and CDR2, the germline V gene (reference sequence) lists MNHEY and SMNVEV. Overall results and qualifications from the work: The quantity of clinical and demographic metadata differed by source and by participant and was supplied without curation.

TCRbeta CDR3 regions were amplified from genomic DNA using the immunoSEQ Assay, a bias-controlled multiplex PCR. For the original study's pipeline: Nucleated cell counts per sample were estimated from amplification of reference gene primers within the assay. To quantify the absolute abundance of each unique TCRbeta CDR3 rearrangement, sequence reads were collapsed and filtered. For each sample, productive Simpson clonality was calculated as the square root of Simpson's diversity index across productive rearrangements. Entries here come from immuneACCESS through TCRdb and include only in-frame sequences with V and J called. Some clones fail to appear in such tables; in the studies checked, an unresolved V gene covers under half of the shortfall, and the cause of the remainder is unknown. D and trimming come from the DNA, and the V and J calls and clone size come from that table. The sample yields around 200,000 clones; more than 75% were counted once. The ten largest clones represent 15% to 20% of the sample.

At one collaborating source in Seattle, patients were enrolled during active infection and were followed longitudinally through the course of disease. Each collaborating institution followed its own protocols to collect whole blood in K2EDTA tubes. Collaborator samples were shipped for TCRbeta analysis as frozen whole blood, isolated PBMCs, or DNA extracted from either sample type. The chain links TRBV27 with TRBJ1-1; TRBD1 could be the D gene, as 5 bases match. Material for sequencing was peripheral blood. The sequence came from a person between 65 and 79 years old with COVID-19, enrolled during active disease. The CDR3 corresponds to CASSFYPGMNTEAFF. DNA sequence: TGTGCCAGCAGTTTTTACCCAGGGATGAACACTGAAGCTTTCTTT.